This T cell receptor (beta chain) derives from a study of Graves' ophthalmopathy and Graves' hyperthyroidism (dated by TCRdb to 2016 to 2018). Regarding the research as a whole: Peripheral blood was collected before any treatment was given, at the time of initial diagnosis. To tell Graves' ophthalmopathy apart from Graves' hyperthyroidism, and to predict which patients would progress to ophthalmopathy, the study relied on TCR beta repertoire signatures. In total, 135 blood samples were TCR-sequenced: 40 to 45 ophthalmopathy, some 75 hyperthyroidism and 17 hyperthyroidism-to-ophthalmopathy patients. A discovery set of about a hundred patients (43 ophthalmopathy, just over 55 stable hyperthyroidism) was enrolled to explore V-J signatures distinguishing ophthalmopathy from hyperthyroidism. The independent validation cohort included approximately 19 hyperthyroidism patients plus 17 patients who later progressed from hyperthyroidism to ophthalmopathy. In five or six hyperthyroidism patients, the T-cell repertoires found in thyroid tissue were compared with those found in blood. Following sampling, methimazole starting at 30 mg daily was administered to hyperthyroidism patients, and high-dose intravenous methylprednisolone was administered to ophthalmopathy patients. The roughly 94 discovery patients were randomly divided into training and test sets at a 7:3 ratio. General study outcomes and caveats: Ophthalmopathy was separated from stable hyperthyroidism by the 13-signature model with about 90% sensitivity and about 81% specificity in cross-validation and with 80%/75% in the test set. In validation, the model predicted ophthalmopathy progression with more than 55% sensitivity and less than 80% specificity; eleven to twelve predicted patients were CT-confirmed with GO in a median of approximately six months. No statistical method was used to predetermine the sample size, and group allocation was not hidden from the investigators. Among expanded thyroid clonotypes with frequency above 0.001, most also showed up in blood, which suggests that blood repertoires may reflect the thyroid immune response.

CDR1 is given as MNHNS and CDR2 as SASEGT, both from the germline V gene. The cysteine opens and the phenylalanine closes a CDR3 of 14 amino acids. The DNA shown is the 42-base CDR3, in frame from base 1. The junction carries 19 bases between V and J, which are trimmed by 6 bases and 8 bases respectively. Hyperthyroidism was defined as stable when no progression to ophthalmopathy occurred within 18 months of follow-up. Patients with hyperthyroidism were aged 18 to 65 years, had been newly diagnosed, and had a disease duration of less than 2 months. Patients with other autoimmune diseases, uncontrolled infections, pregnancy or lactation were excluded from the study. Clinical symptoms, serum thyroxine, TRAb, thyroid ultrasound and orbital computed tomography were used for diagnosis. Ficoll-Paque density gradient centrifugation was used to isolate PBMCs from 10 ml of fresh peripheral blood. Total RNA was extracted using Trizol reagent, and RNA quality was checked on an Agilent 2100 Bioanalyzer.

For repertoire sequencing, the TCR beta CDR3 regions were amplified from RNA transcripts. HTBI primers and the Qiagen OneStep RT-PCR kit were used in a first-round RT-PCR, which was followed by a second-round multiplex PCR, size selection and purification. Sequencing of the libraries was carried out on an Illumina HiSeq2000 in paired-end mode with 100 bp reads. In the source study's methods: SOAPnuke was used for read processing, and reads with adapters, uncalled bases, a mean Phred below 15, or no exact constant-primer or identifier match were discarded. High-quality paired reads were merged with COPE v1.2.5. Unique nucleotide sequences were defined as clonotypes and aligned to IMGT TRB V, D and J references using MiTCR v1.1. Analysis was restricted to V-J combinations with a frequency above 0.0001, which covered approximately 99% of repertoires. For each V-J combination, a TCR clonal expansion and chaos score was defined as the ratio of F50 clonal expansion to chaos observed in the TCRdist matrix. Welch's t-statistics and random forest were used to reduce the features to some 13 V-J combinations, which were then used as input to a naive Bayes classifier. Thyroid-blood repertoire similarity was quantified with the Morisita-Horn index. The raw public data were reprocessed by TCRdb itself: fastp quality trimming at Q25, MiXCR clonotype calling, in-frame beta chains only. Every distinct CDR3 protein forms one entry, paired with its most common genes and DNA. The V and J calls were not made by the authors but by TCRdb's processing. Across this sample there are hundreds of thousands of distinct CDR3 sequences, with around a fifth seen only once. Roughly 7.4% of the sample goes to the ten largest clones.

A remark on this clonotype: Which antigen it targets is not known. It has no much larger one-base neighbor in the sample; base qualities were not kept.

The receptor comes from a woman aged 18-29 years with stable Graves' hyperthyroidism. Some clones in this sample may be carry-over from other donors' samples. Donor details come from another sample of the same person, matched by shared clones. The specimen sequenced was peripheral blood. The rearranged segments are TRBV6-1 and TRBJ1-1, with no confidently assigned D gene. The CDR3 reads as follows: CASSPDGGSLEAFF. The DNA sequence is TGTGCCAGCAGCCCGGACGGAGGGTCCCTGGAAGCTTTCTTT.